The 21 T cell receptor beta chains listed next were all sequenced from one sample in a study of blood T cell repertoires in COVID-19. Measured with immunoSEQ multiplex PCR; TCRdb has only the in-frame clones, and not every one. The sample shows over 200,000 clones, about nine tenths of them seen only once. The specimen was peripheral blood. These receptors were collected from a man under 40 with COVID-19, enrolled during active disease.

The genes are TRBV28 and TRBJ1-2; possibly TRBD1 for D (5 bases). Trimming pared 3 bases from V and 6 bases from J, leaving 17 bases between. This CDR3 has 15 residues. Looked up from germline, CDR1 is MDHEN and CDR2 is SYDVKM. CDR3 in amino acids: CASSFSPGKRNGYTF. DNA of the CDR3: TGTGCCAGCAGTTTCAGTCCAGGGAAAAGAAATGGCTACACCTTC.

The chain combines TRBV7-2 with TRBJ1-2; TRBD1 aligns across 9 bases. The CDR3 covers 16 residues. The ends lost 3 bases at V and 7 bases at J; junction bases unmatched: 12. Germline V gene data show CDR1 as SGHTA and CDR2 as FQGNSA. CDR3 in DNA: TGTGCCAGCAGCTTGACAGGGGGGGCGATAGGTTTTGGCTACACCTTC. Protein sequence: CASSLTGGAIGFGYTF.

The chain is built from TRBV29-1 and TRBJ1-2, with TRBD1 matching 7 bases. Germline loops: CDR1 SQVTM, CDR2 ANQGSEA. CDR3 length equals 12 residues. Germline trimming cut 7 bases from V and 0 bases from J; bases unmatched to any gene: 2. CDR3 nucleotide sequence: TGCAGCGGCGGACAGGCTAACTATGGCTACACCTTC. Its protein is CSGGQANYGYTF. The full variable domain, its missing parts supplied by reference TRBV29-1 and TRBJ1-2, is SAVISQKPSRDICQRGTSLTIQCQVDSQVTMMFWYRQQPGQSLTLIATANQGSEATYESGFVIDKFPISRPNLTFSTLTVSNMSPEDSSIYLCSGGQANYGYTFGSGTRLTVV.

The chain recombines TRBV19 with TRBJ1-2, with 8 bases fitting TRBD1. CDR3 length equals 14 residues. The ends lost 1 base at V and 8 bases at J; junction bases unmatched: 6. CDR1 LNHDA and CDR2 SQIVND come from the germline V gene (reference sequence). DNA of the CDR3: TGTGCCAGTAGTATAGGACAGGGGTTCGAAGGCTACACCTTC. Translating it yields CASSIGQGFEGYTF.

In DNA, the CDR3 is TGTGCCAGCAGTCAGGTTTTGGCCGGGGAGCTGTTTTTT. Its translation: CASSQVLAGELFF. The J gene is TRBJ2-2, the V gene TRBV12-3 or TRBV12-4; D unresolved. The CDR3 is made up of 13 amino acids. V gave up 5 bases and J gave up 6 bases, with 10 bases separating them.

The gene calls are TRBV6-5 and TRBJ1-5; 7 bases match TRBD1. V lost 5 bases, J lost 3 bases, and 1 base stayed unmatched. The CDR3 consists of 13 residues. Germline CDR1 is MNHEY and CDR2 is SVGAGI. This chain's CDR3 is CASSQGDNQPQHF. In DNA, the CDR3 is TGTGCCAGCAGTCAGGGGGACAATCAGCCCCAGCATTTT.

The rearrangement uses TRBV10-3 and TRBJ2-7, with TRBD2 matching over 13 bases. CDR3 length: 18 residues. Germline V gene sequence: CDR1 ENHRY, CDR2 SYGVKD. The junction had 15 bases not matched to a gene; V was cut back by 4 bases and J by 6 bases. The CDR3 DNA sequence: TGTGCCATCAGTGGGGGGGGACAGTTCGGACTAGCGGGAGCCGAGCAGTACTTC. Its translation: CAISGGGQFGLAGAEQYF.

The V and J genes are TRBV4-2 and TRBJ1-3; D perhaps matches TRBD1 (6 bases). Trimming pared 4 bases from V and 8 bases from J, leaving 15 bases between. The CDR3 runs 14 residues. CDR1 and CDR2 (germline): LGHNA, YNFKEQ. The DNA of the CDR3 is TGTGCCAGCAGCCCCTCAGACAGGAGAGACACCATATATTTT. It specifies CASSPSDRRDTIYF.

This rearrangement joins TRBV5-1 to TRBJ1-2; 10 bases align to TRBD1. Germline V CDR1 and CDR2: SGHRS, YFSETQ. The CDR3 has 15 amino acids. V lost 3 bases to trimming and J lost 3 bases; unmatched junction nucleotides: 5. The CDR3 region is CASSSSGTGDYGYTF. The DNA for the CDR3 is TGCGCCAGCAGCTCCTCCGGGACAGGGGACTATGGCTACACCTTC.

CDR3 DNA: TGTGCCAGCAGCCGAATGGGGCAGGGGAATTCACCCCTCCACTTT. Protein product: CASSRMGQGNSPLHF. V usage is TRBV6-5 and J usage is TRBJ1-6; tentatively, D is TRBD1 (6 bases). Per germline, CDR1 MNHEY and CDR2 SVGAGI. V gave up 6 bases and J gave up 7 bases, with 16 bases separating them. This CDR3 has 15 residues.

The chain recombines TRBV6-2 or TRBV6-3 with TRBJ1-5; 11 positions agree with TRBD1. Per germline, CDR1 MNHEY and CDR2 SVGEGT. The V gene end was trimmed by 4 bases and the J gene end by 7 bases; junction bases not matched to a gene: 3. This CDR3 contains 14 residues. Here the CDR3 DNA reads TGTGCCAGCAGTTCGGACAGGGGGCGGCAGCCCCAGCATTTT. As protein: CASSSDRGRQPQHF.

Concerning this clone: Other DNA sequences in the same sample also yield this CDR3. The chain combines TRBV18 with TRBJ1-1; 8 nucleotides match TRBD1. Germline CDR1 KGHSH, CDR2 LQKENI. CDR3 size: 14 residues. J was trimmed by 2 bases and V by 6 bases; bases with no gene match: 5. The CDR3 protein is CASSPGQVNTEAFF. CDR3 sequence (DNA): TGTGCCAGCTCCCCGGGACAGGTTAACACTGAAGCTTTCTTT.

This sequence joins TRBV19 and TRBJ1-1; D possibly corresponds to TRBD1 (6 bases). Germline CDR1 and CDR2: LNHDA and SQIVND (reference sequence). V shed 6 bases and J shed 0 bases, with 14 bases lying between them. This CDR3 has 15 residues. CDR3 region: CASRKPTGMNTEAFF. The CDR3 region has the DNA TGTGCCAGTAGAAAACCAACAGGGATGAACACTGAAGCTTTCTTT. Supplemented by reference TRBV19 and TRBJ1-1, the full variable domain reads DGGITQSPKYLFRKEGQNVTLSCEQNLNHDAMYWYRQDPGQGLRLIYYSQIVNDFQKGDIAEGYSVSREKKESFPLTVTSAQKNPTAFYLCASRKPTGMNTEAFFGQGTRLTVV.

V and J are TRBV19 and TRBJ2-1; tentative D call: TRBD2 (5 bases). CDR1 is LNHDA and CDR2 is SQIVND in the germline V gene (reference sequence). Trimming shortened V by 7 bases and J by 5 bases, and 30 bases separated the two germline ends. The CDR3 consists of 19 residues. The CDR3 DNA sequence: TGTGCCAGTATCGGCAGAGTTCGTACGATCAGCGGTCCAAACAATGAGCAGTTCTTC. Its protein is CASIGRVRTISGPNNEQFF.

The rearrangement joins TRBV15 to TRBJ1-2; 7 nucleotides match TRBD1. After removal of 1 base from V and 3 bases from J, the junction contained 5 bases not matched to a gene. The CDR3 extends over 15 amino acids. Germline V gene data show CDR1 as LNHNV and CDR2 as YYDKDF (reference sequence). CDR3 nucleotide sequence: TGTGCCACCAGCAGAGTGGGCAGGGGGGACTATGGCTACACCTTC. Protein product: CATSRVGRGDYGYTF.

The J gene is TRBJ1-1, the V gene TRBV7-8, with TRBD1 as a possible D gene (6 bases). The CDR3 consists of 14 residues. Trimming shortened V by 6 bases and J by 4 bases, and 15 bases separated the two germline ends. Germline CDR1 is SGHVS and CDR2 is FQNEAQ. CDR3 coding DNA: TGTGCCAGCAGAACTACAATAGGGGGCACTGAAGCTTTCTTT. Its translation is CASRTTIGGTEAFF.

The CDR3 loop is CASSLGGQGSYGYTF. As DNA, the CDR3 is TGCGCCAGCAGCTTGGGGGGACAGGGAAGCTATGGCTACACCTTC. The genes are TRBV5-1 and TRBJ1-2; 9 nucleotides align to TRBD1. Germline CDR1 is SGHRS and CDR2 is YFSETQ. V was clipped by 0 bases and J by 4 bases; unmatched bases: 4. The length of the CDR3 is 15 residues.

The chain couples TRBV27 to TRBJ2-1, with 12 bases lining up with TRBD2. This CDR3 is 17 amino acids long. In germline, CDR1 is MNHEY, CDR2 SMNVEV (reference sequence). Unmatched junction bases numbered 7, after V lost 5 bases and J lost 2 bases. The CDR3 DNA follows: TGTGCCAGCAGTCCCCGGACTAGCGGGAATGCCTACAATGAGCAGTTCTTC. This translates into CASSPRTSGNAYNEQFF.

This clone was picked up one time. The chain joins TRBV6-2 or TRBV6-3 to TRBJ1-5, with 8 bases aligning to TRBD1. This CDR3 is 14 amino acids long. Per the germline V gene, CDR1 is MNHEY and CDR2 is SVGEGT. With V trimmed by 6 bases and J by 7 bases, 8 bases remained unmatched. The CDR3 DNA sequence: TGTGCCAGCAGCCGGACAGGGTGGGGGCAGCCCCAGCATTTT. Translated, it gives CASSRTGWGQPQHF.

V is TRBV7-7 and J is TRBJ2-7; 8 nucleotides match TRBD1. There are 15 residues in the CDR3. CDR1 and CDR2 from the germline V gene are SSHAT and FNYEAQ (reference sequence). The V and J ends lost 0 bases and 3 bases, in that order; junction bases with no gene match: 4. This CDR3 reads CASSLAQGGVYEQYF. The CDR3 nucleotides read TGTGCCAGCAGCTTAGCACAGGGGGGAGTCTACGAGCAGTACTTC.

Of note for this clone: The junction departs from the called germline gene at one end, perhaps through a read error. The chain is built from TRBV3-1 (or the pseudogene TRBV3-2) and TRBJ2-2; 7 nucleotides agree with TRBD1. The CDR3 runs to 19 residues. Germline CDR1 reads LGHDT; CDR2 reads YNNKEL (reference sequence). The CDR3 reads CASSQGGTYSPSNTGELFF. CDR3 nucleotide sequence: TGTGCCAGCAGTCAAGGGGGCACCTACTCCCCTTCGAACACCGGGGAGCTGTTTTTT.